Each of the 2 T cell receptor beta chains below was sequenced from the same sample in a study of blood T cells in healthy people across ages. The authors ran a second PCR of about 7 to 12 cycles using a sample-barcoded 5' primer and a J-beta primer mix. TCRdb used MiXCR to reprocess the 5' RACE reads, holding one entry per CDR3 protein. The sample comprises approximately 800,000 distinct CDR3 sequences, around 68% of which are singletons, and 28% rests with the top ten. Sequenced: blood. These receptors all stem from a man under 40 in good health.

V is TRBV6-1 and J is TRBJ1-1; tentative D call: TRBD1 (6 bases). The CDR3 is 13 residues long. The V end was cut by 8 bases, the J end by 4 bases, with 14 bases between. CDR1 is MNHNS and CDR2 is SASEGT in the germline V gene. The CDR3 coding sequence is TGTGCCAGCCGGGACAAGGAAGTCACTGAAGCTTTCTTT. Translated: CASRDKEVTEAFF.

The chain carries TRBV28 and TRBJ1-1; D is unclear. Germline V CDR1 and CDR2: MDHEN, SYDVKM. The CDR3 totals 13 residues. Trimming removed 7 bases at V and 5 bases at J, with 14 bases between. The CDR3 DNA reads as TGTGCCAGCACCCCCAGCAGACGTACTGAAGCTTTCTTT. Translating gives CASTPSRRTEAFF.